This T cell receptor (beta chain) is from a study of Siglec-9 on CD8 T cells in melanoma. This CDR3 comprises 12 residues. Germline values: CDR1 LNHDA, CDR2 SQIVND (reference sequence). The ends were cut back, 3 bases at V and 7 bases at J, with 8 bases in the middle. Study-wide results and caveats: In melanoma tumors, a Siglec-9-marked effector memory CD8+ subset reportedly appeared to accumulate.

The table lists this clone with a count of one. Its antigen remains unknown. Only in-frame clones appear in the TCRdb table, and some are missing; sequencing was by immunoSEQ multiplex PCR. The data hold about 36,000 clones, with around 81% observed a single time. The source is a human donor in good health. The material sequenced was Siglec-9- CD8+ T cells sorted from blood. The chain uses TRBV19 and TRBJ2-3; D gene uncertain. The CDR3 loop is CASSIWGNTQYF. The CDR3 DNA is TGTGCCAGTAGTATCTGGGGAAATACGCAGTATTTT.